A selection of T cell receptor beta chains follows, all from one sample in a study of cytomegalovirus exposure and HLA in healthy donors. This table comes from immunoSEQ multiplex PCR, and its TCRdb copy is limited to in-frame clones, with some not included. The table has about 160,000 clones, 76% seen once; the top ten hold 0.6% to 0.9%. Material for sequencing was PBMCs. These receptors all stem from a female donor in good health and CMV-seronegative. The conserved cysteine and the conserved F or W are not part of the CDR3 here. Fields, in order: clone size, V gene, D gene, CDR3 protein. A D gene is named only where the DNA matches it firmly. Clone size, where shown, is once, few, many, or a class for clones that have expanded.

clone_size: .; v_call: TRBV6-6; d_call: TRBD1; cdr3_aa: ASSYSLGGGDTQY
clone_size: .; v_call: TRBV19; d_call: .; cdr3_aa: ASGRPGSGNTIY
clone_size: .; v_call: TRBV18; d_call: .; cdr3_aa: ASSLSGDWNSPLH
clone_size: once; v_call: TRBV5-4; d_call: TRBD1; cdr3_aa: ASSRDRGVYGYT
clone_size: .; v_call: TRBV18; d_call: TRBD1; cdr3_aa: ASSPGQGRGETQY
clone_size: .; v_call: TRBV5-1; d_call: .; cdr3_aa: ASSFAPGGNTIY
clone_size: .; v_call: TRBV6-5; d_call: TRBD1; cdr3_aa: ASRLGQGIETQY
clone_size: .; v_call: TRBV29-1; d_call: .; cdr3_aa: SVELGDQETQY
clone_size: once; v_call: TRBV6-5; d_call: .; cdr3_aa: ASSYRGDNNYGYT
clone_size: .; v_call: TRBV9; d_call: .; cdr3_aa: ASNQQATYEQY
clone_size: .; v_call: TRBV5-4; d_call: TRBD2; cdr3_aa: ASSQMGLERETQY
clone_size: few; v_call: TRBV25-1; d_call: TRBD1; cdr3_aa: ASSDPTGEKNIQY
clone_size: .; v_call: TRBV5-6; d_call: TRBD1; cdr3_aa: ASSTGNRQGGYGYT
clone_size: .; v_call: TRBV27; d_call: .; cdr3_aa: ASRRQSGEQY
clone_size: .; v_call: TRBV30; d_call: .; cdr3_aa: ADSTGVSTDTQY
clone_size: .; v_call: TRBV5-1; d_call: TRBD1; cdr3_aa: ASSVQGGTEAF
clone_size: .; v_call: TRBV6-1; d_call: .; cdr3_aa: ASRPSGGHEQY
clone_size: .; v_call: TRBV4-3; d_call: .; cdr3_aa: ASSQGQGMGTTNEKLF
clone_size: .; v_call: TRBV21-1; d_call: .; cdr3_aa: ATDRVISEQY
clone_size: .; v_call: TRBV5-4; d_call: TRBD1; cdr3_aa: ASSPGTGGNIQY
clone_size: .; v_call: TRBV19; d_call: .; cdr3_aa: ASSMDRGAVQDTQY
clone_size: .; v_call: TRBV30; d_call: .; cdr3_aa: AERGAPNGYT
clone_size: .; v_call: TRBV9; d_call: TRBD2; cdr3_aa: ASSPWTSGRPYEQY
clone_size: .; v_call: TRBV4-3; d_call: TRBD1; cdr3_aa: ASSASGTGESYEQY
clone_size: .; v_call: TRBV6-6; d_call: TRBD1; cdr3_aa: ASSYHQGANYGYT
clone_size: .; v_call: TRBV7-6; d_call: TRBD2; cdr3_aa: ASSPRTSGSPETQY
clone_size: .; v_call: TRBV7-6; d_call: TRBD1; cdr3_aa: ASSREGDRGSDTQY
clone_size: .; v_call: TRBV7-2; d_call: .; cdr3_aa: ASSLLSGTYNEKLF
clone_size: .; v_call: TRBV29-1; d_call: .; cdr3_aa: SVGIGGSFYNSPLH
clone_size: .; v_call: TRBV6-5; d_call: .; cdr3_aa: ASRRSGVNEQF
clone_size: .; v_call: TRBV30; d_call: .; cdr3_aa: AWSVGDTRYEQY
clone_size: .; v_call: TRBV27; d_call: .; cdr3_aa: ASRADSRYSNQPQH
clone_size: .; v_call: TRBV27; d_call: .; cdr3_aa: ASRATGAAEAF
clone_size: .; v_call: TRBV19; d_call: TRBD1; cdr3_aa: ASSLPDRGNSPLH
clone_size: .; v_call: TRBV4-3; d_call: .; cdr3_aa: ASSRHHGRGLRYEQY
clone_size: .; v_call: TRBV28; d_call: .; cdr3_aa: ASSLSTGTHPYEQY
clone_size: .; v_call: TRBV30; d_call: .; cdr3_aa: AWSVEVSGSFYEQY